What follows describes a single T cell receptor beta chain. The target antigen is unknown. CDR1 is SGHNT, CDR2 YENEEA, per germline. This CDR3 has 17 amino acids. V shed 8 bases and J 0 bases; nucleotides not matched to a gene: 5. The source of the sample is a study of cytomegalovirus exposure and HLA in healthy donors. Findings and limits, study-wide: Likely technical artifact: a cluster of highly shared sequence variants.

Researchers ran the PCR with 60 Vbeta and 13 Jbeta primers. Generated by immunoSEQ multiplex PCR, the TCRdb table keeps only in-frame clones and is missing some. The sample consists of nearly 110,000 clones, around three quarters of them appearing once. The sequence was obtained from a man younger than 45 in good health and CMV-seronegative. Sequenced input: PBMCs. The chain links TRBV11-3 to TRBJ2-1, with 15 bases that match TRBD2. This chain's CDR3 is CASSGTSGRTSYNEQFF. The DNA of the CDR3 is TGTGCCAGCTCTGGGACTAGCGGGAGGACCTCCTACAATGAGCAGTTCTTC.